This T cell receptor beta chain was identified in a study of T cells expressing NK-cell markers. The CDR3 is 18 residues long. The germline V gene encodes CDR1 MGHDK and CDR2 SYGVNS. Beta-chain TCR cDNA was generated via 5'RACE template switching with UMIs. From its re-call of the 5' RACE reads, TCRdb lists each CDR3 protein once, without DNA. This sample's table reports about 540,000 distinct CDR3 sequences. The sequencing input was blood T cells: a sorted CD56 or NKG2C T cell subset, CD4+ or CD8+ T cells, or bulk PBMC T cells (not recorded which). The sequence derives from a man between 18 and 35 years old in good health. The chain joins TRBV25-1 to TRBJ2-5; the D call from TCRdb, TRBD1, cannot be confirmed without DNA. The CDR3 spells CASSEYIRSGVSEETQYF.